Below, 32 T cell receptor beta chains from the same sample are listed, as sequenced in a study of shared clonotypes between healthy human individuals. The protocol was immunoSEQ multiplex PCR, while the TCRdb copy is restricted to in-frame clones and leaves out a portion. The sample includes hundreds of thousands of clones, around 73% of them seen just once. The sequencing input was memory CD4+ T cells sorted from blood. Indicated subset: CD45RA-negative fraction. Receptors were obtained from a woman in her thirties in good health.

The rearrangement links TRBV6-6 to TRBJ2-2; D is unclear. The CDR3 is 13 residues long. Germline loops: CDR1 MNHNY, CDR2 SVGAGI (reference sequence). Trimming took off 7 bases at V and 3 bases at J, with 9 bases between the two ends. Written as DNA, the CDR3 is TGTGCCAGCATTCCCGACGACACCGGGGAGCTGTTTTTT. It yields the protein CASIPDDTGELFF.

The V gene is TRBV5-1, the J gene TRBJ1-1, with D perhaps matching TRBD1 (6 bases). CDR3 length: 17 residues. V dropped 4 bases and J dropped 2 bases, with 21 bases sitting between them. Germline CDR1 is SGHRS and CDR2 is YFSETQ. Here the CDR3 reads CASSHYSGTTINTEAFF. CDR3 DNA sequence: TGCGCCAGCAGCCACTATTCCGGGACAACAATTAACACTGAAGCTTTCTTT.

This clone has just one count. This chain uses TRBV18 with TRBJ2-7, with 10 bases fitting TRBD2. Germline values: CDR1 KGHSH, CDR2 LQKENI. The CDR3 spans 17 residues. V was clipped by 5 bases and J by 4 bases; unmatched bases: 14. The CDR3 DNA is TGTGCCAGCTCATCCCTAGGTAATAGCGGGAGGTATTACGAGCAGTACTTC. This translates into CASSSLGNSGRYYEQYF.

This clone was found once. The V and J genes are TRBV27 and TRBJ2-7, with no clear D. This CDR3 region has 19 residues. CDR1 is MNHEY and CDR2 is SMNVEV in the germline V gene (reference sequence). Trimming took 0 bases from V and 7 from J, leaving 28 bases between them. In DNA form, the CDR3 reads TGTGCCAGCAGTTTATCGGGGATGAGGTTGAACCCGACTTTGCGAGAGCAGTACTTC. Its translation is CASSLSGMRLNPTLREQYF.

The sample holds many counts of this clone. The chain carries TRBV5-1 and TRBJ2-1, with 7 positions matching TRBD2. J gave up 0 bases and V 7 bases, and 7 bases lay outside the gene matches. The germline V gene has CDR1 SGHRS and CDR2 YFSETQ. This CDR3 region has 15 residues. CDR3 DNA: TGCGCCAGCGCTATTTCTAGCGGCTCCTACAATGAGCAGTTCTTC. Translation gives CASAISSGSYNEQFF. The complete variable domain, with remaining parts taken from reference TRBV5-1 and TRBJ2-1, reads KAGVTQTPRYLIKTRGQQVTLSCSPISGHRSVSWYQQTPGQGLQFLFEYFSETQRNKGNFPGRFSGRQFSNSRSEMNVSTLELGDSALYLCASAISSGSYNEQFFGPGTRLTVL.

The V and J genes are TRBV6-5 and TRBJ1-1, with 7 bases that match TRBD1. After removal of 5 bases from V and 3 bases from J, the junction contained 6 bases not matched to a gene. The CDR3 sequence is 14 residues long. Germline V CDR1 and CDR2: MNHEY, SVGAGI. The CDR3 DNA sequence: TGTGCCAGCAGTCCCGGGGGACAGTACACTGAAGCTTTCTTT. Its translation: CASSPGGQYTEAFF.

The chain employs TRBV5-6 and TRBJ2-7, with unresolved D. This CDR3 comprises 11 residues. V dropped 4 bases and J dropped 2 bases, with 4 bases sitting between them. Germline CDR1 SGHDT, CDR2 YYEEEE. CDR3 loop: CASSRTYEQYF. The CDR3 DNA reads TGTGCCAGCAGCCGCACCTACGAGCAGTACTTC.

The table lists this clone with a few counts. The V and J genes are TRBV7-9 and TRBJ2-7, with a weak D call TRBD2 (5 bases). Germline V gene lookup returns CDR1 SEHNR and CDR2 FQNEAQ (reference sequence). The CDR3 extends over 15 amino acids. V was cut by 6 bases and J by 0 bases, with 15 bases left in between. The CDR3 region has the DNA TGTGCCAGCAGTCCCAGCGGAAAGAGCTCCTACGAGCAGTACTTC. Protein: CASSPSGKSSYEQYF.

Comment on this clone: The identical CDR3 is also encoded by other nucleotide sequences in the sample. This chain connects TRBV9 to TRBJ2-2; no definite D call. The germline V gene has CDR1 SGDLS and CDR2 YYNGEE. The CDR3 consists of 13 residues. V was cut by 0 bases and J by 4 bases, with 4 bases left in between. This CDR3 reads CASSVATTGELFF. DNA of the CDR3: TGTGCCAGCAGCGTAGCTACCACCGGGGAGCTGTTTTTT.

This clone was picked up one time. The chain employs TRBV5-6 and TRBJ2-3, with D possibly matching TRBD2 (5 bases). Germline lookup yields CDR1 SGHDT and CDR2 YYEEEE. V was cut by 3 bases and J by 4 bases, with 12 bases left in between. This CDR3 region has 14 residues. CDR3 coding DNA: TGTGCCAGCAGCTCGGAGGCAGGTGCAGATACGCAGTATTTT. Encoded protein: CASSSEAGADTQYF.

In its sample, this clone was seen once. Within the sample, other DNA sequences also encode this same CDR3. The CDR3 loop reads CASSISLGSYEQYF. DNA of the CDR3: TGTGCCAGTAGTATCTCCCTTGGCAGCTACGAGCAGTACTTC. The V and J genes are TRBV19 and TRBJ2-7; no clear D gene. This CDR3 comprises 14 residues. CDR1 LNHDA and CDR2 SQIVND come from the germline V gene (reference sequence). V was trimmed by 3 bases and J by 3 bases, leaving 12 bases between them.

This clone appeared many times. The chain is built from TRBV11-2 and TRBJ2-3, with 10 bases that match TRBD2. Unmatched junction bases numbered 5, after V lost 5 bases and J lost 0 bases. This CDR3 spans 16 amino acids. Per germline, CDR1 SGHAT and CDR2 FQNNGV. In nucleotides, the CDR3 is TGTGCCAGCAGCCCCGGACTAGCGGAAAGCACAGATACGCAGTATTTT. It yields the protein CASSPGLAESTDTQYF.

The chain recombines TRBV28 with TRBJ1-1; no clear D gene. V lost 7 bases to trimming and J lost 1 base, with 10 bases between them. The CDR3 extends over 13 amino acids. Germline CDR1 and CDR2: MDHEN and SYDVKM. In nucleotides, the CDR3 is TGTGCCAGCATGGGCTTGGCGAACACTGAAGCTTTCTTT. As protein: CASMGLANTEAFF.

V gene TRBV5-1 combines with J gene TRBJ2-1, with D possibly called TRBD1 or TRBD2 (5 bases each). CDR1 is SGHRS, CDR2 YFSETQ, per germline. The V gene lost 3 bases and the J gene lost 1 base, with 11 bases spanning the gap. There are 15 residues in the CDR3. The CDR3 here is CASSYGTVSYNEQFF. CDR3 DNA: TGCGCCAGCAGCTACGGGACGGTATCCTACAATGAGCAGTTCTTC.

As to this clone: It may be a read error: a sequence one base away is much more abundant. The chain couples TRBV30 to TRBJ1-2, with D possibly matching TRBD1 (5 bases). Germline CDR1 and CDR2: GTSNPN and SVGIG (reference sequence). The CDR3 has 14 residues. The CDR3 DNA sequence: TGTGCCTGGAGTGACGGGGGGATAAGCTATGGCCACACCTTC. It specifies CAWSDGGISYGHTF.

This chain joins TRBV10-2 and TRBJ1-1; D is undetermined. CDR3 length equals 12 residues. V lost 5 bases and J 4 bases, leaving 8 bases between the germline ends. Germline CDR1 reads WSHSY; CDR2 reads SAAADI. The CDR3 region has the DNA TGCGCCAGCAGTTCCCAAGTCACTGAAGCTTTCTTT. It translates to CASSSQVTEAFF.

There are a few counts of this clone. The rearrangement uses TRBV2 and TRBJ1-1; TRBD1 agrees at 7 bases. Germline V CDR1 and CDR2: SNHLY, FYNNEI. The CDR3 is made up of 13 amino acids. J gave up 9 bases and V 9 bases, and 13 bases lay outside the gene matches. The CDR3, as DNA: TGTGCCAGTGAGGGAGGGGGCGAGTCGAAAGCTTTCTTT. This codes for CASEGGGESKAFF.

This chain links TRBV5-1 with TRBJ1-6, with D possibly matching TRBD1 (6 bases). Per germline, CDR1 SGHRS and CDR2 YFSETQ. V was pared by 1 base and J by 6 bases, with 8 bases between. The CDR3 has 14 residues. CDR3 in DNA: TGCGCCAGCAGCTTGAACAGGGTTAATTCACCCCTCCACTTT. Amino acids: CASSLNRVNSPLHF.

V usage is TRBV7-6 and J usage is TRBJ1-3; D is unresolved. V dropped 3 bases and J dropped 0 bases, with 9 bases sitting between them. In germline, CDR1 is SGHVS, CDR2 FNYEAQ. The CDR3 is 15 residues long. CDR3 nucleotides: TGTGCCAGCAGCTTTACAGAAACCTCTGGAAACACCATATATTTT. Translated, it gives CASSFTETSGNTIYF.

This clone was detected only a few times. The CDR3 bases are TGTGCCAGCAGCTTAGCGGGGACTAGCTCTCATGAGCAGTTCTTC. Translated, it gives CASSLAGTSSHEQFF. This chain links TRBV7-8 with TRBJ2-1, with 9 nucleotides matching TRBD2. Germline V gene sequence: CDR1 SGHVS, CDR2 FQNEAQ. The CDR3 contains 15 residues. V dropped 0 bases and J dropped 8; count of bases not matched to a gene: 5.

V gene TRBV2 combines with J gene TRBJ2-3; 8 nucleotides agree with TRBD2. Trimming took 5 bases from V and 3 from J; bases not matched to a gene: 7. The CDR3 sequence is 15 residues long. Germline CDR1 SNHLY, CDR2 FYNNEI. The CDR3 protein is CASSPGGTRTDTQYF. The CDR3 DNA reads as TGTGCCAGCAGTCCTGGGGGGACTAGAACAGATACGCAGTATTTT.

This clone was seen a handful of times. V gene TRBV5-6 combines with J gene TRBJ2-4; either TRBD1 or TRBD2 may fit D (7 bases each). Trimming left V 10 bases short and J 5 bases short, with 19 bases between. Germline V gives CDR1 SGHDT, CDR2 YYEEEE. The CDR3 has 14 amino acids. CDR3 amino acids: CASRGAGGENIQYF. The CDR3 bases are TGTGCCTCCCGGGGCGCAGGGGGGGAAAACATTCAGTACTTC.

The chain recombines TRBV4-1 with TRBJ2-5; D uncertain. This CDR3 spans 13 amino acids. CDR1 and CDR2 (germline): MGHRA, YSYEKL. Deletions cut 1 base from V and 5 bases from J, with 8 bases between. The DNA of the CDR3 is TGCGCCAGCAGCCAAGGACTCATCGAGACCCAGTACTTC. Translating gives CASSQGLIETQYF.

The chain recombines TRBV28 with TRBJ1-5, with D possibly matching TRBD1 (5 bases). Germline V gene data show CDR1 as MDHEN and CDR2 as SYDVKM. The V end was cut by 6 bases, the J end by 0 bases, with 21 bases between. This CDR3 region has 18 residues. As DNA, the CDR3 is TGTGCCAGCAGCTCAAATACCGGGGCCTCATATAGCAATCAGCCCCAGCATTTT. Translated: CASSSNTGASYSNQPQHF.

The chain carries TRBV5-6 and TRBJ2-1, with D perhaps being TRBD1 or TRBD2 (6 bases each). Germline CDR1 and CDR2: SGHDT and YYEEEE. V was cut by 1 base and J by 5 bases, with 16 bases left in between. The CDR3 totals 16 residues. CDR3 region: CASSLFGGGKHNEQFF. CDR3 in DNA: TGTGCCAGCAGCTTGTTCGGAGGGGGGAAACACAATGAGCAGTTCTTC.

This clone was detected only a few times. The CDR3 sequence is CASSPGSSSYEQYF. The CDR3 nucleotides read TGTGCCAGCAGTCCAGGGTCCAGCTCCTACGAGCAGTACTTC. The chain is built from TRBV28 and TRBJ2-7; D is perhaps TRBD1 (5 bases). The CDR3 contains 14 residues. V lost 5 bases and J lost 0, with 11 bases in between. Germline-derived CDR1 and CDR2 are MDHEN and SYDVKM.

The chain recombines TRBV19 with TRBJ2-7; 9 bases match TRBD1. V was pared by 5 bases and J by 1 base, with 6 bases of the junction left unmatched. CDR1 and CDR2 (germline): LNHDA, SQIVND (reference sequence). This CDR3 is built from 15 residues. CDR3 region: CASSSTGTGSYEQYF. The CDR3 DNA reads TGTGCCAGTAGTTCAACCGGGACAGGGTCCTACGAGCAGTACTTC.

V usage is TRBV30 and J usage is TRBJ1-1, with a tentative D call TRBD1 (5 bases). In germline, CDR1 is GTSNPN, CDR2 SVGIG (reference sequence). Deletions cut 1 base from V and 9 bases from J, with 15 bases between. The CDR3 sequence is 13 residues long. The CDR3 loop is CAWSGQLSAKAFF. The DNA for the CDR3 is TGTGCCTGGAGTGGACAGCTTTCTGCCAAAGCTTTCTTT. The whole variable domain, filled in from reference TRBV30 and TRBJ1-1, reads SQTIHQWPATLVQPVGSPLSLECTVEGTSNPNLYWYRQAAGRGLQLLFYSVGIGQISSEVPQNLSASRPQDRQFILSSKKLLLSDSGFYLCAWSGQLSAKAFFGQGTRLTVV.

The table lists this clone with a count of one. The sample holds other DNA sequences that translate to the same CDR3. The chain employs TRBV28 and TRBJ2-7; TRBD1 is a possible D gene (7 bases). V was shortened by 7 bases and J by 3 bases, with 28 bases between the two germline ends. The CDR3 spans 18 residues. CDR1 is MDHEN and CDR2 is SYDVKM in the germline V gene. This chain's CDR3 is CASKPGGFGQGVRYEQYF. The CDR3 DNA reads as TGTGCCAGCAAACCAGGGGGGTTCGGGCAGGGCGTTCGCTACGAGCAGTACTTC. Drawing the rest from reference TRBV28 and TRBJ2-7, the complete variable domain is DVKVTQSSRYLVKRTGEKVFLECVQDMDHENMFWYRQDPGLGLRLIYFSYDVKMKEKGDIPEGYSVSREKKERFSLILESASTNQTSMYLCASKPGGFGQGVRYEQYFGPGTRLTVT.

In regard to this clone: This specimen includes other DNA sequences encoding the same CDR3. V is TRBV19 and J is TRBJ1-5; D is unresolved. CDR1 LNHDA and CDR2 SQIVND come from the germline V gene (reference sequence). This CDR3 region has 14 residues. Deletions cut 3 bases from V and 0 bases from J, with 6 bases between. The CDR3 nucleotides are TGTGCCAGTAGTATCGCAGGTAGCAATCAGCCCCAGCATTTT. It encodes CASSIAGSNQPQHF.

This clone was seen once. Within the sample, other DNA sequences also encode this same CDR3. Here the CDR3 reads CASSLGFTDTQYF. The CDR3 DNA reads TGCGCCAGCAGCTTGGGGTTCACAGATACGCAGTATTTT. V usage is TRBV5-1 and J usage is TRBJ2-3; D is ambiguous. Germline V gene sequence: CDR1 SGHRS, CDR2 YFSETQ. With 0 bases removed from V and 2 bases from J, the gap between germline ends came to 4 bases. The CDR3 is made up of 13 amino acids.

This clone was found a few times. This sequence joins TRBV28 and TRBJ2-1; D may be TRBD2 (7 bases). Between the trimmed V and J ends, which lost 6 bases and 4 bases, there was a span of 16 bases. Per germline, CDR1 MDHEN and CDR2 SYDVKM. The CDR3 runs 15 residues. CDR3 in amino acids: CASRRGQGVYNEQFF. Written as DNA, the CDR3 is TGTGCCAGCAGGCGGGGGCAGGGTGTGTACAATGAGCAGTTCTTC.